The 2 T cell receptor beta chains below come from one sample, sequenced in a study of early T cells in non-severe SARS-CoV-2 infection. TCRdb re-called the 5' RACE reads with MiXCR, one entry per CDR3 protein. The sample lists under 50,000 distinct CDR3 sequences; over 3.5% were seen once. Sequenced material: whole blood. The source of these receptors is an adult who was a healthcare worker with PCR-confirmed SARS-CoV-2 infection or an uninfected control (not recorded which).

Ten or more counts support this clonotype. The rearrangement links TRBV5-5 to TRBJ1-6, with 9 positions matching TRBD1. V dropped 4 bases and J dropped 10; count of bases not matched to a gene: 9. Germline CDR1 SGHKS, CDR2 YYEKEE (reference sequence). This CDR3 has 15 amino acids. This CDR3 reads CASSRTGQGRSPLHF. CDR3 DNA: TGTGCCAGCAGCCGGACGGGACAGGGACGGTCACCCCTCCACTTT.

In its sample, this clonotype was seen many times. The chain combines TRBV20-1 with TRBJ2-5; D ambiguous. The CDR3 totals 13 residues. Trimming took 3 bases from V and 2 from J, leaving 10 bases between them. CDR1 DFQATT and CDR2 SNEGSKA come from the germline V gene (reference sequence). As DNA, the CDR3 is TGCAGTGCTAGGCAAGACACGCAAGAGACCCAGTACTTC. Amino acids: CSARQDTQETQYF.